The 31 T cell receptor beta chains below all came from one sample that was sequenced in a study of shared T cell receptors in the human thymus. This table comes from immunoSEQ multiplex PCR, and its TCRdb copy is limited to in-frame clones, with some not included. The sample lists 640,000 or so clones; approximately 87% were seen once. These data also featured in a second study, about human thymus T cells.

Sequenced material: thymocytes. The receptors come from a boy younger than two with a congenital heart defect.

This clone was detected once. V and J are TRBV28 and TRBJ1-2, with 8 bases lining up with TRBD1. The trim removed 6 bases at V and 5 bases at J, leaving 8 bases unmatched. CDR3 length equals 14 residues. In germline, CDR1 is MDHEN, CDR2 SYDVKM. The CDR3 DNA sequence: TGTGCCAGCAGCCCGCCGACAGGGGAGTATGGCTACACCTTC. Protein: CASSPPTGEYGYTF.

The chain couples TRBV4-3 to TRBJ2-5; D possibly corresponds to TRBD2 (5 bases). The CDR3 has 14 amino acids. The germline gives CDR1 LGHNA, CDR2 YSLEER. With 0 bases removed from V and 5 bases from J, the gap between germline ends came to 10 bases. The CDR3 loop is CASSQESGIETQYF. The CDR3 region has the DNA TGCGCCAGCAGCCAAGAGTCGGGGATCGAGACCCAGTACTTC.

The chain has TRBV6-1 and TRBJ1-2; 8 nucleotides align to TRBD1. The germline gives CDR1 MNHNS, CDR2 SASEGT. CDR3 length: 14 amino acids. The trim removed 8 bases at V and 5 bases at J, leaving 10 bases unmatched. The CDR3 spells CASSNETGEYGYTF. The CDR3 region has the DNA TGTGCCAGCTCGAACGAGACAGGGGAATATGGCTACACCTTC.

The chain uses TRBV5-6 and TRBJ2-2; 9 bases align to TRBD1. Germline trimming cut 1 base from V and 5 bases from J; bases unmatched to any gene: 3. CDR3 size: 15 residues. Germline CDR1 and CDR2: SGHDT and YYEEEE. CDR3 sequence reads: CASSLSTGGTGELFF. CDR3 in DNA: TGTGCCAGCAGCTTGTCGACAGGGGGTACCGGGGAGCTGTTTTTT.

This chain joins TRBV4-2 and TRBJ1-3; weak D call: TRBD1 (5 bases). CDR3 length equals 13 residues. The V gene's germline CDR1 is LGHNA and CDR2 YNFKEQ. Trimming took 4 bases from V and 7 from J, leaving 11 bases between them. In DNA, the CDR3 is TGTGCCAGCAGCCCCCCGGGGGGGAACACCATATATTTT. It translates to CASSPPGGNTIYF.

The rearrangement links TRBV20-1 to TRBJ2-1; maybe TRBD1 (6 bases). CDR3 length: 11 amino acids. Germline values: CDR1 DFQATT, CDR2 SNEGSKA (reference sequence). The V end was cut by 3 bases, the J end by 14 bases, with 14 bases between. CDR3 bases: TGCAGTGCTAGGCGGCCAGGGGAAAAGTTCTTC. It yields the protein CSARRPGEKFF.

CDR3 in DNA: TGTGCCAGCAGCTTGGGCCAACTAGCGGGGGACACAGATACGCAGTATTTT. Its protein is CASSLGQLAGDTDTQYF. The chain has TRBV5-6 and TRBJ2-3, with 11 nucleotides matching TRBD2. This CDR3 comprises 17 residues. The junction had 5 bases not matched to a gene; V was cut back by 0 bases and J by 2 bases. CDR1 is SGHDT and CDR2 is YYEEEE in the germline V gene.

This clone was recorded once. The CDR3 loop reads CASSQDSGYPVRNEQFF. As DNA, the CDR3 is TGCGCCAGCAGCCAAGATTCAGGCTACCCCGTTCGCAATGAGCAGTTCTTC. J is TRBJ2-1 and V is TRBV4-3, with D unresolved. Germline-derived CDR1 and CDR2 are LGHNA and YSLEER. Trimming removed 0 bases from V and 6 bases from J, with 18 bases in between. The CDR3 totals 17 residues.

The chain uses TRBV5-6 and TRBJ1-6; D remains unclear. V shed 0 bases and J shed 3 bases, with 10 bases lying between them. The CDR3 length is 16 residues. Germline V gene lookup returns CDR1 SGHDT and CDR2 YYEEEE. The CDR3 DNA is TGTGCCAGCAGCTTGGCGTCCCAGCGCTATAATTCACCCCTCCACTTT. Translating gives CASSLASQRYNSPLHF.

This clone has just one count. V is TRBV25-1 and J is TRBJ2-1; 14 bases are shared with TRBD2. Per germline, CDR1 MGHDK and CDR2 SYGVNS. The CDR3 is 15 amino acids. V trimming: 8 bases; J trimming: 7 bases; junction bases outside the gene matches: 7. The CDR3, as DNA: TGTGCCAGCGGACCGACTAGCGGGAGGGGGAATGAGCAGTTCTTC. Its translation: CASGPTSGRGNEQFF.

This clone appeared a few times. CDR3 in amino acids: CAISGGTSGSISYEQYF. CDR3 nucleotides: TGTGCCATCAGTGGGGGGACTAGCGGGAGTATCTCCTACGAGCAGTACTTC. The chain is built from TRBV10-3 and TRBJ2-7; TRBD2 aligns across 14 bases. Germline loops: CDR1 ENHRY, CDR2 SYGVKD. This CDR3 comprises 17 residues. J lost 0 bases, V lost 4 bases, and 5 bases had no gene match.

The chain recombines TRBV27 with TRBJ2-3; TRBD2 aligns across 11 bases. V was clipped by 2 bases and J by 0 bases; unmatched bases: 10. Germline CDR1 MNHEY, CDR2 SMNVEV (reference sequence). CDR3 size: 19 residues. The CDR3 DNA reads as TGTGCCAGCAGTTTAAAGGGAACTAGCGGGGGAACTAGCACAGATACGCAGTATTTT. Translating gives CASSLKGTSGGTSTDTQYF.

V gene TRBV30 combines with J gene TRBJ1-2; D ambiguous. The CDR3 has 17 residues. The germline V and J ends were trimmed by 3 bases and 4 bases, with 24 bases remaining between them. CDR1 and CDR2 (germline): GTSNPN, SVGIG (reference sequence). The CDR3 DNA follows: TGTGCCTGGAGCGTGCGTCAGATCCTAGTCATCCCCTATGGCTACACCTTC. Its protein is CAWSVRQILVIPYGYTF.

This sequence joins TRBV6-5 and TRBJ1-2, with D perhaps TRBD1 (6 bases). V lost 5 bases, J lost 8 bases, and 12 bases lay in between. The CDR3 consists of 12 residues. Germline values: CDR1 MNHEY, CDR2 SVGAGI. The CDR3 spells CASSQQGWGYTF. DNA of the CDR3: TGTGCCAGCAGTCAACAGGGATGGGGCTACACCTTC.

CDR3 coding DNA: TGCAGCGTTGAAGGGTCTGGGACAGAAAAGACAGATACGCAGTATTTT. Its protein product is CSVEGSGTEKTDTQYF. This rearrangement joins TRBV29-1 to TRBJ2-3; 7 nucleotides align to TRBD1. The CDR3 sequence is 16 residues long. Germline CDR1 and CDR2: SQVTM and ANQGSEA. The junction had 10 bases not matched to a gene; V was cut back by 1 base and J by 3 bases.

This clone was observed once. The chain links TRBV4-3 to TRBJ2-7, with TRBD2 identical over 10 bases. The V gene's germline CDR1 is LGHNA and CDR2 YSLEER. CDR3 size: 14 residues. The V segment lost 3 bases and the J segment 6 bases; nucleotides outside the gene matches: 5. For the CDR3, the DNA is TGCGCCAGCAGCCAGAGTAGCGGGGGGACCGAGCAGTACTTC. Amino acid sequence: CASSQSSGGTEQYF.

The chain is built from TRBV19 and TRBJ2-7; D is possibly TRBD1 (6 bases). Germline CDR1 is LNHDA and CDR2 is SQIVND (reference sequence). V was cut by 3 bases and J by 2 bases, with 17 bases left in between. The CDR3 spans 16 residues. CDR3 nucleotide sequence: TGTGCCAGTAGTATTGGGCGGACAGTTCACACCTACGAGCAGTACTTC. It translates to CASSIGRTVHTYEQYF.

The gene calls are TRBV19 and TRBJ2-7; 9 positions agree with TRBD2. The CDR3 spans 16 residues. After removal of 4 bases from V and 6 bases from J, the junction contained 13 bases not matched to a gene. CDR1 is LNHDA, CDR2 SQIVND, per germline (reference sequence). The CDR3 sequence: CASSKARGGSNPEQYF. In DNA, the CDR3 is TGTGCCAGTAGTAAGGCGCGGGGGGGGAGTAACCCCGAGCAGTACTTC.

This clone has just one count. The chain combines TRBV7-3 with TRBJ2-3; 8 nucleotides agree with TRBD2. CDR3 length equals 17 residues. The V segment lost 3 bases and the J segment 0 bases; nucleotides outside the gene matches: 8. Looked up from germline, CDR1 is SGHTA and CDR2 is FQGTGA. For the CDR3, the DNA is TGTGCCAGCAGCTTGGCGGGGGGAAACTATAGCACAGATACGCAGTATTTT. Its translation is CASSLAGGNYSTDTQYF.

V and J are TRBV21-1 and TRBJ1-1; TRBD1 is the table's D call, not checked against the DNA. TRBV21-1 is termed a pseudogene. The CDR3 sequence is 15 residues long. The DNA for the CDR3 is TGTGCCAGCAGCAAAAGTTACAGTTTGAACACTGAAGCTTTCTTT. This encodes CASSKSYSLNTEAFF.

V gene TRBV4-1 combines with J gene TRBJ2-5, with TRBD1 matching over 12 bases. This CDR3 has 15 residues. CDR1 MGHRA and CDR2 YSYEKL come from the germline V gene. V trimming: 5 bases; J trimming: 6 bases; junction bases outside the gene matches: 7. CDR3 nucleotide sequence: TGCGCCAGCAGCGAGGGACAGGGGGCGGAAAAGACCCAGTACTTC. Amino acids: CASSEGQGAEKTQYF.

The V and J genes are TRBV7-3 and TRBJ2-3; no clear D gene. V shed 4 bases and J shed 6 bases, with 23 bases lying between them. The CDR3 has 17 amino acids. Germline V gives CDR1 SGHTA, CDR2 FQGTGA. In DNA form, the CDR3 reads TGTGCCAGCAGCTCACCGCCGACTCCCCGAGCCCCCGATACGCAGTATTTT. Translation: CASSSPPTPRAPDTQYF.

This clone occurred once. This rearrangement joins TRBV27 to TRBJ2-3; D remains unclear. The CDR3 is made up of 14 amino acids. The V end was cut by 6 bases, the J end by 1 base, with 11 bases between. Germline CDR1 MNHEY, CDR2 SMNVEV (reference sequence). This chain's CDR3 is CASSLAMGTDTQYF. The CDR3 nucleotides are TGTGCCAGCAGCCTGGCCATGGGCACAGATACGCAGTATTTT.

The rearrangement uses TRBV28 and TRBJ2-2, with TRBD2 matching over 8 bases. Germline-derived CDR1 and CDR2 are MDHEN and SYDVKM. Trimming at V came to 1 base and at J to 3 bases, leaving 13 bases not matched to a gene. The CDR3 totals 19 residues. Written as DNA, the CDR3 is TGTGCCAGCAGTTTATTATTAGTGGGTGGAGCGGGAGACACCGGGGAGCTGTTTTTT. As protein: CASSLLLVGGAGDTGELFF.

The chain recombines TRBV5-1 with TRBJ1-2; perhaps TRBD1 as D (5 bases). Trimming removed 0 bases at V and 4 bases at J, with 10 bases between. The germline V gene encodes CDR1 SGHRS and CDR2 YFSETQ. The CDR3 covers 14 residues. CDR3 sequence: CASSLGGDFYGYTF. The CDR3 DNA reads TGCGCCAGCAGCTTGGGGGGGGATTTCTATGGCTACACCTTC.

The chain combines TRBV19 with TRBJ1-2; D may be TRBD1 (6 bases). The length of the CDR3 is 15 residues. Looked up from germline, CDR1 is LNHDA and CDR2 is SQIVND (reference sequence). V lost 4 bases, J lost 4 bases, and 16 bases lay in between. CDR3: CASSTQGNPLYGYTF. The CDR3, as DNA: TGTGCCAGTAGTACACAGGGTAACCCACTCTATGGCTACACCTTC.

The CDR3 loop reads CASTPTRTRGVEQFF. The CDR3, as DNA: TGTGCCAGCACCCCTACCCGGACTCGGGGGGTTGAGCAGTTCTTC. The chain joins TRBV9 to TRBJ2-1; 7 nucleotides agree with TRBD2. CDR1 SGDLS and CDR2 YYNGEE come from the germline V gene. V was pared by 6 bases and J by 9 bases, with 15 bases of the junction left unmatched. The CDR3 runs to 15 residues.

The chain employs TRBV18 and TRBJ2-2; 8 bases are a match to TRBD1. V trimming: 0 bases; J trimming: 6 bases; junction bases outside the gene matches: 9. The CDR3 is made up of 17 amino acids. Germline CDR1 is KGHSH and CDR2 is LQKENI. CDR3 nucleotides: TGTGCCAGCTCACCACCGTCAGACAGGGGAGAGGCCGGGGAGCTGTTTTTT. Translated, it gives CASSPPSDRGEAGELFF.

V usage is TRBV19 and J usage is TRBJ1-2; tentative D call: TRBD1 (6 bases). Germline assignment: CDR1 LNHDA and CDR2 SQIVND (reference sequence). Trimming shortened V by 4 bases and J by 4 bases, and 13 bases separated the two germline ends. This CDR3 contains 14 residues. The chain's CDR3 is CASSTLDRPYGYTF. In DNA form, the CDR3 reads TGTGCCAGTAGTACCCTCGACAGGCCCTATGGCTACACCTTC.

The gene calls are TRBV5-1 and TRBJ2-7, with no clear D. The V end lost 0 bases, the J end lost 2 bases, and 15 bases lay between the germline ends. CDR1 and CDR2 (germline): SGHRS, YFSETQ. The CDR3 runs to 16 residues. CDR3 nucleotide sequence: TGCGCCAGCAGCTTGGCCGTTGTCTCGGAGCCCTACGAGCAGTACTTC. Amino acids: CASSLAVVSEPYEQYF.

This clone was detected only once. The V and J genes are TRBV18 and TRBJ2-7; D unresolved. V lost 8 bases, J lost 0 bases, and 11 bases lay in between. CDR3 size: 13 residues. Per germline, CDR1 KGHSH and CDR2 LQKENI. The DNA for the CDR3 is TGTGCCAGCGAACTAAGCAGCTCCTACGAGCAGTACTTC. It specifies CASELSSSYEQYF.